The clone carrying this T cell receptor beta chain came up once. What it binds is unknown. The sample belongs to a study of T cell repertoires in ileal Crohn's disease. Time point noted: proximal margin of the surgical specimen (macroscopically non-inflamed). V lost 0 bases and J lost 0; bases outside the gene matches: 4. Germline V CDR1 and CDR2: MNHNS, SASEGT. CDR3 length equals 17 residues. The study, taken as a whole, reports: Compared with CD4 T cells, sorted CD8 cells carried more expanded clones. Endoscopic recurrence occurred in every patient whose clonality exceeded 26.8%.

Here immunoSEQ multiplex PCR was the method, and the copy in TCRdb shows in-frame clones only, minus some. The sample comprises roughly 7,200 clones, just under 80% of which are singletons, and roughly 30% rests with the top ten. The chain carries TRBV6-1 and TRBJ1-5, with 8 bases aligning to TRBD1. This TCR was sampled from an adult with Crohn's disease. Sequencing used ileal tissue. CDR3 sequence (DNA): TGTGCCAGCAGTGAAGCGCGACAGGGGCTTAGCAATCAGCCCCAGCATTTT. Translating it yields CASSEARQGLSNQPQHF.